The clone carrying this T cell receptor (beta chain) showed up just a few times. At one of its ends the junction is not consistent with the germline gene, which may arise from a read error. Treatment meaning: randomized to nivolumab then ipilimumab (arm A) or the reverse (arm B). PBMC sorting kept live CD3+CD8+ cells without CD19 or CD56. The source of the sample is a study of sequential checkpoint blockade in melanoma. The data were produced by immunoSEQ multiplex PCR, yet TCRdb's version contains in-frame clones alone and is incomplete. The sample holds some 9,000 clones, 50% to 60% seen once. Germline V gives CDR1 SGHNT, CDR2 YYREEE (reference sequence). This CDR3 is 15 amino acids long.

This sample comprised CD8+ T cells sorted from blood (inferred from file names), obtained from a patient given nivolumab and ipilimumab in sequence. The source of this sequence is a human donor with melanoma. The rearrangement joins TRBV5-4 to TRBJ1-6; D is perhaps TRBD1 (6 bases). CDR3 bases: TGCGCCAGCAGCCAAGACTACAGGGAGGGCTCACCCCTCCACTTT. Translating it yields CASSQDYREGSPLHF.